The 31 T cell receptor beta chains reported below all come from one sample, sequenced in a study of T cells in Graves' hyperthyroidism and ophthalmopathy. TCR beta CDR3 sequences were amplified from RNA transcripts. During a first-round RT-PCR of the TCR CDR3, the HTBI primer set was used. TCRdb reprocessed the multiplex PCR reads via MiXCR and lists one record per CDR3 protein. The repertoire holds around 560,000 distinct CDR3 sequences, over 15% seen once, with around 18% in the top ten. The specimen was blood. The receptors come from a woman between 18 and 29 years old with Graves' hyperthyroidism.

This chain connects TRBV27 to TRBJ2-7; D is uncertain. In germline, CDR1 is MNHEY, CDR2 SMNVEV (reference sequence). The CDR3 is 13 amino acids. With 5 bases removed from V and 2 bases from J, the gap between germline ends came to 10 bases. The CDR3 reads CASSPRATYEQYF. CDR3 DNA: TGTGCCAGCAGTCCCCGCGCGACCTACGAGCAGTACTTC.

The chain employs TRBV7-8 and TRBJ2-3, with a weak D call TRBD2 (7 bases). Looked up from germline, CDR1 is SGHVS and CDR2 is FQNEAQ. The CDR3 consists of 16 residues. Trimming stripped 6 bases from V and 3 bases from J, with 19 bases between. The CDR3 coding sequence is TGTGCCAGCAGGAATCGAGGGGGGGGGCGGACAGATACGCAGTATTTT. Translated, it gives CASRNRGGGRTDTQYF.

This clonotype was seen ten or more times. The DNA for the CDR3 is TGTGCCAGCCTCCTCGGGGGCAGCACAGATACGCAGTATTTT. Amino acids: CASLLGGSTDTQYF. The chain joins TRBV28 to TRBJ2-3; either TRBD1 or TRBD2 may supply D (6 bases each). V was shortened by 8 bases and J by 0 bases, with 12 bases between the two germline ends. Germline V gene data show CDR1 as MDHEN and CDR2 as SYDVKM. The CDR3 has 14 residues.

The V call is TRBV11-1, the J call TRBJ2-1, with unresolved D. The CDR3 runs 15 residues. The V and J ends lost 1 base and 1 base respectively, with 8 bases between them. CDR1 SGHAT and CDR2 FQDESV come from the germline V gene (reference sequence). This CDR3 is CASSLGRESYNEQFF. CDR3 in DNA: TGTGCCAGCAGCTTAGGTCGCGAGTCCTACAATGAGCAGTTCTTC.

This clonotype was counted between two and nine times. This rearrangement joins TRBV6-1 to TRBJ2-2; possibly TRBD1 for D (6 bases). The CDR3 totals 15 residues. CDR1 and CDR2 from the germline V gene are MNHNS and SASEGT. V was clipped by 8 bases and J by 1 base, with 14 bases between them. The CDR3 is CASWPGQQNTGELFF. As DNA, the CDR3 is TGTGCCAGCTGGCCGGGACAACAGAACACCGGGGAGCTGTTTTTT.

This clonotype was detected a few times. The V call is TRBV19, the J call TRBJ1-2; D is ambiguous. CDR1 is LNHDA and CDR2 is SQIVND in the germline V gene (reference sequence). The CDR3 covers 15 residues. The germline V and J ends were trimmed by 5 bases and 0 bases, with 13 bases remaining between them. The CDR3 loop reads CASSAPGGSNYGYTF. The CDR3 coding sequence is TGTGCCAGTAGTGCCCCAGGCGGATCTAACTATGGCTACACCTTC. The complete variable domain, with remaining parts taken from reference TRBV19 and TRBJ1-2, reads DGGITQSPKYLFRKEGQNVTLSCEQNLNHDAMYWYRQDPGQGLRLIYYSQIVNDFQKGDIAEGYSVSREKKESFPLTVTSAQKNPTAFYLCASSAPGGSNYGYTFGSGTRLTVV.

This clonotype was counted between two and nine times. V and J are TRBV5-1 and TRBJ2-3, with TRBD2 identical over 9 bases. The ends lost 0 bases at V and 9 bases at J; junction bases unmatched: 8. This CDR3 has 15 residues. CDR1 SGHRS and CDR2 YFSETQ come from the germline V gene. The CDR3, as DNA: TGCGCCAGCAGCTTGGTCTCGGGACTAGCTGGGACGCAGTATTTT. It specifies CASSLVSGLAGTQYF.

The genes are TRBV6-1 and TRBJ2-2; 14 bases line up with TRBD2. Germline lookup yields CDR1 MNHNS and CDR2 SASEGT. CDR3 length: 16 amino acids. V lost 6 bases, J lost 4 bases, and 4 bases stayed unmatched. CDR3 DNA sequence: TGTGCCAGCAGCGGGACTAGCGGGAGTATCACCGGGGAGCTGTTTTTT. It is translated as CASSGTSGSITGELFF.

This clonotype was seen ten or more times. The rearrangement uses TRBV12-3 or TRBV12-4 and TRBJ2-5, with TRBD1 matching 8 bases. The CDR3 consists of 15 residues. V trimming: 4 bases; J trimming: 5 bases; junction bases outside the gene matches: 9. The CDR3 protein is CASSSYGQGQETQYF. The DNA for the CDR3 is TGTGCCAGCAGTTCCTACGGACAGGGTCAGGAGACCCAGTACTTC.

This clonotype was observed at least ten times. The chain has TRBV20-1 and TRBJ2-3; 8 bases line up with TRBD1. Germline CDR1 is DFQATT and CDR2 is SNEGSKA (reference sequence). This CDR3 region has 17 residues. V shed 3 bases and J 1 base; nucleotides not matched to a gene: 12. The CDR3 DNA reads as TGCAGTGCTAGTCCCTCAGGGGGCAGGGGCGGCACAGATACGCAGTATTTT. Translation gives CSASPSGGRGGTDTQYF.

The chain recombines TRBV10-3 with TRBJ1-1; D call uncertain. The CDR3 is made up of 14 amino acids. The ends were cut back, 0 bases at V and 0 bases at J, with 5 bases in the middle. Germline V lookup: CDR1 ENHRY, CDR2 SYGVKD. In nucleotides, the CDR3 is TGTGCCATCAGTGAGTCCGTCGTGAACACTGAAGCTTTCTTT. Amino acids: CAISESVVNTEAFF.

The table lists this clonotype with a few counts. The chain has TRBV4-2 and TRBJ1-4, with TRBD1 as a possible D gene (6 bases). Germline loops: CDR1 LGHNA, CDR2 YNFKEQ. CDR3 length: 16 residues. The V end lost 3 bases, the J end lost 0 bases, and 11 bases lay between the germline ends. The CDR3 spells CASSQRKGATNEKLFF. The DNA for the CDR3 is TGTGCCAGCAGCCAGCGAAAGGGGGCAACTAATGAAAAACTGTTTTTT.

This clonotype was seen a handful of times. The V gene is TRBV11-3, the J gene TRBJ2-2; tentatively, D is TRBD2 (6 bases). Trimming took off 0 bases at V and 5 bases at J, with 16 bases between the two ends. Germline assignment: CDR1 SGHNT and CDR2 YENEEA. The CDR3 is made up of 17 amino acids. The CDR3 region is CASSLEGAGRRTGELFF. CDR3 nucleotide sequence: TGTGCCAGCAGCTTAGAAGGGGCCGGGAGACGGACCGGGGAGCTGTTTTTT.

The genes are TRBV4-1 and TRBJ2-1; maybe TRBD1 (6 bases). Germline loops: CDR1 MGHRA, CDR2 YSYEKL. CDR3 size: 17 residues. Trimming stripped 1 base from V and 4 bases from J, with 17 bases between. CDR3 coding DNA: TGCGCCAGCAGCCAAGGCCGAGGGGGACCCCCTTACAATGAGCAGTTCTTC. It yields the protein CASSQGRGGPPYNEQFF.

This clonotype occurred many times. The chain combines TRBV5-5 with TRBJ1-1; no definite D call. From germline, CDR1 is SGHKS and CDR2 YYEKEE (reference sequence). This CDR3 is built from 14 residues. Between the trimmed V and J ends, which lost 0 bases and 4 bases, there was a span of 10 bases. The CDR3 spells CASSLDSFLTEAFF. For the CDR3, the DNA is TGTGCCAGCAGCTTGGACAGTTTCCTCACTGAAGCTTTCTTT.

This clonotype was recorded at least ten times. The V call is TRBV5-1, the J call TRBJ2-7; D is unresolved. The germline CDR1 and CDR2 sequences are SGHRS and YFSETQ. V was cut by 0 bases and J by 3 bases, with 7 bases left in between. CDR3 length: 13 amino acids. CDR3 loop: CASSLEGFYEQYF. CDR3 sequence (DNA): TGCGCCAGCAGCTTGGAAGGATTCTACGAGCAGTACTTC.

The rearrangement links TRBV24-1 to TRBJ2-2; D unresolved. V lost 4 bases, J lost 1 base, and 12 bases lay in between. This CDR3 is built from 16 residues. Germline CDR1 reads KGHDR; CDR2 reads SFDVKD. Here the CDR3 DNA reads TGTGCCACCAGTGACAGACACCCGAAGAACACCGGGGAGCTGTTTTTT. Protein: CATSDRHPKNTGELFF.

The CDR3 is CASSNPLQGITDTQYF. The CDR3 DNA is TGCGCCAGCAGCAACCCCCTACAGGGAATCACAGATACGCAGTATTTT. The rearrangement joins TRBV5-1 to TRBJ2-3, with D tentatively TRBD1 (6 bases). Germline V gene sequence: CDR1 SGHRS, CDR2 YFSETQ. The CDR3 spans 16 residues. Trimming pared 4 bases from V and 2 bases from J, leaving 17 bases between. Variable domain in full (rest from reference TRBV5-1 and TRBJ2-3): KAGVTQTPRYLIKTRGQQVTLSCSPISGHRSVSWYQQTPGQGLQFLFEYFSETQRNKGNFPGRFSGRQFSNSRSEMNVSTLELGDSALYLCASSNPLQGITDTQYFGPGTRLTVL.

This clonotype was seen only a few times. The gene calls are TRBV6-2 or TRBV6-3 and TRBJ1-1, with a possible D match to TRBD1 (5 bases). Per germline, CDR1 MNHEY and CDR2 SVGEGT. Trimming pared 0 bases from V and 13 bases from J, leaving 12 bases between. The length of the CDR3 is 12 residues. The CDR3 reads CASSYSQGRVFF. CDR3 bases: TGTGCCAGCAGTTACTCCCAGGGTCGGGTTTTCTTT.

The chain has TRBV12-3 or TRBV12-4 and TRBJ2-5; TRBD2 aligns across 9 bases. With V trimmed by 6 bases and J by 5 bases, 10 bases remained unmatched. The CDR3 spans 15 residues. The CDR3 bases are TGTGCCAGCAGCGGGAGCGGGGGGCGCACCGAGACCCAGTACTTC. Amino acid sequence: CASSGSGGRTETQYF.

This clonotype came up a few times. This chain's CDR3 is CSAKDGSGTVGPDTQYF. Written as DNA, the CDR3 is TGCAGTGCTAAAGATGGTAGCGGGACCGTGGGTCCAGATACGCAGTATTTT. The J gene is TRBJ2-3, the V gene TRBV20-1; 8 bases align to TRBD2. V shed 4 bases, J shed 4 bases, and the junction held 16 bases outside the gene matches. This CDR3 has 17 residues. CDR1 is DFQATT and CDR2 is SNEGSKA in the germline V gene (reference sequence).

This clonotype was picked up a small number of times. The chain joins TRBV7-3 to TRBJ2-3; 13 bases fit TRBD2. Germline assignment: CDR1 SGHTA and CDR2 FQGTGA. The CDR3 contains 18 residues. After removal of 2 bases from V and 4 bases from J, the junction contained 9 bases not matched to a gene. The chain's CDR3 is CASSLSGTSGATPDTQYF. The CDR3 bases are TGTGCCAGCAGCTTATCAGGGACTAGCGGGGCAACCCCAGATACGCAGTATTTT.

This clonotype was detected many times. The chain employs TRBV27 and TRBJ1-5; D gene unclear. The V end was cut by 5 bases, the J end by 0 bases, with 8 bases between. Germline V gene lookup returns CDR1 MNHEY and CDR2 SMNVEV (reference sequence). CDR3 length: 14 amino acids. The CDR3 bases are TGTGCCAGCAGTCGTGCATTTAGCAATCAGCCCCAGCATTTT. Its protein is CASSRAFSNQPQHF.

This clonotype was counted a few times. The chain is built from TRBV20-1 and TRBJ1-5, with 8 bases that match TRBD1. V lost 7 bases to trimming and J lost 9 bases; unmatched junction nucleotides: 20. CDR1 is DFQATT and CDR2 is SNEGSKA in the germline V gene (reference sequence). The CDR3 has 16 amino acids. Written as DNA, the CDR3 is TGCAGTGTTTCTTTTGCGGGACAGGCCGCGGTGGCGCCCCAGCATTTT. As protein: CSVSFAGQAAVAPQHF.

The table lists this clonotype with many counts. The J gene is TRBJ2-7, the V gene TRBV7-9; D remains ambiguous. CDR3 length: 12 residues. The V gene's germline CDR1 is SEHNR and CDR2 FQNEAQ (reference sequence). The V end was cut by 5 bases, the J end by 5 bases, with 10 bases between. The CDR3 region has the DNA TGTGCCAGCAGCCCAGCCACCCACGAGCAGTACTTC. This translates into CASSPATHEQYF.

The table lists this clonotype with many counts. The V and J genes are TRBV7-9 and TRBJ2-3; D unclear. Germline V gene lookup returns CDR1 SEHNR and CDR2 FQNEAQ (reference sequence). CDR3 size: 14 residues. The V end was cut by 2 bases, the J end by 3 bases, with 9 bases between. The CDR3 bases are TGTGCCAGCAGCTTATCACGTAGAACAGATACGCAGTATTTT. Its translation is CASSLSRRTDTQYF.

This clonotype was counted many times. The chain employs TRBV6-1 and TRBJ1-1; D not resolved. The CDR3 contains 13 residues. V dropped 10 bases and J dropped 6 bases, with 18 bases sitting between them. Germline V gene lookup returns CDR1 MNHNS and CDR2 SASEGT. The CDR3 sequence is CATRNGGVAEAFF. Written as DNA, the CDR3 is TGTGCCACACGGAACGGAGGAGTAGCTGAAGCTTTCTTT.

In this sample, this clonotype turned up many times. The chain is built from TRBV11-3 and TRBJ2-5, with 8 bases aligning to TRBD1. With V trimmed by 6 bases and J by 4 bases, 4 bases remained unmatched. The CDR3 totals 13 residues. CDR1 and CDR2 (germline): SGHNT, YENEEA. As DNA, the CDR3 is TGTGCCAGCAGGGGACAGGTTGGAGAGACCCAGTACTTC. Its translation is CASRGQVGETQYF.

In this sample, this clonotype turned up many times. The rearrangement links TRBV4-3 to TRBJ1-1; no firm D call. V lost 0 bases, J lost 1 base, and 6 bases lay in between. The CDR3 spans 14 residues. The germline CDR1 and CDR2 sequences are LGHNA and YSLEER. CDR3 region: CASSQDSKNTEAFF. CDR3 bases: TGCGCCAGCAGCCAAGACTCAAAGAACACTGAAGCTTTCTTT.

The table lists this clonotype with a count of one. V usage is TRBV6-5 and J usage is TRBJ2-4, with 8 nucleotides matching TRBD1. Germline values: CDR1 MNHEY, CDR2 SVGAGI. The CDR3 sequence is 11 residues long. The V and J ends lost 4 bases and 15 bases, in that order; junction bases with no gene match: 5. The CDR3 DNA follows: TGTGCCAGCAGTTGGGACAGGAGGTTGTACTTC. Translation: CASSWDRRLYF.

The chain is built from TRBV6-1 and TRBJ2-7; D ambiguous. CDR1 and CDR2 from the germline V gene are MNHNS and SASEGT. Trimming cost V 2 bases and J 2 bases, with 7 bases left between them. The CDR3 contains 13 residues. DNA of the CDR3: TGTGCCAGCAGTGAATTTACAGCCTACGAGCAGTACTTC. Translation gives CASSEFTAYEQYF.